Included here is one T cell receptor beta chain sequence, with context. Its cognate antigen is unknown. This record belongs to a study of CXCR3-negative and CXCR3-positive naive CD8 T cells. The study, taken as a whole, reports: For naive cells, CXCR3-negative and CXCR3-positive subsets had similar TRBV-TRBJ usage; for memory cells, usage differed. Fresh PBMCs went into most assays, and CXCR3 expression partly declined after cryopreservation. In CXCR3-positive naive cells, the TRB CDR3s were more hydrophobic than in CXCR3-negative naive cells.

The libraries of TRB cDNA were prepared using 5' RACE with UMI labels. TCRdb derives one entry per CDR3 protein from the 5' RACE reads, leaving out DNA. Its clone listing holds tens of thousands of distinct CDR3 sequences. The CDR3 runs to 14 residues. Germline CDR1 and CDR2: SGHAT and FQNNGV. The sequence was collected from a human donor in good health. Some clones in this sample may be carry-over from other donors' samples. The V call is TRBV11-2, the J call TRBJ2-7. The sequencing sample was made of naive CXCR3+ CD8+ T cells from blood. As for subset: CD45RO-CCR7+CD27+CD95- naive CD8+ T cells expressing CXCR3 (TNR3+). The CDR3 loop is CASSRSGSFYEQYF.